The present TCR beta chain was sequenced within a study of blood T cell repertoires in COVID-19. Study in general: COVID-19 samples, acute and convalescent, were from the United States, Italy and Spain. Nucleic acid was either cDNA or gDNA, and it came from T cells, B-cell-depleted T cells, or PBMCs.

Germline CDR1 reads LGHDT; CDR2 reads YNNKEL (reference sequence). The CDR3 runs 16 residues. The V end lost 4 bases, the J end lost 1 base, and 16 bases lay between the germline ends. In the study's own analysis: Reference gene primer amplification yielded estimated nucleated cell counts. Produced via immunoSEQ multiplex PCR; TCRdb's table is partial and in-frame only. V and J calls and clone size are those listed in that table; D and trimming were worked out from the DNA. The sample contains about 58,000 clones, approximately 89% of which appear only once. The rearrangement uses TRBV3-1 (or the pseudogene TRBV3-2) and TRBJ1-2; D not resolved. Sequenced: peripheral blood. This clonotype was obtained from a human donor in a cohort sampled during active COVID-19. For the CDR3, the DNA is TGTGCCAGCAGCCCCCGCGGGAGGGAAAGTAACTATGGCTACACCTTC. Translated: CASSPRGRESNYGYTF.